This TCR beta chain stems from a study of naive and memory T cell subsets. General observations from the study: A clonotype means one alpha or beta sequence, not an alpha/beta pair. Possibly reflecting memory cells re-expressing CD45RA, a few larger clonotypes occurred in naive repertoires, especially CD8. Activation and differentiation may alter RNA-based TCR counts.

Both TRBC1 and TRBC2 were covered by a beta constant-region primer of two equimolar oligonucleotides. Ligated cDNA was amplified by four rounds of PCR with nested alpha and beta constant-region primers and SP2. The cDNA 3' end received a ligated single-stranded oligonucleotide carrying the SP2 primer and a 12-nucleotide UMI. TCRdb re-analysed the UMI-ligation and nested PCR reads in MiXCR, keeping a single row per CDR3 protein. The sample includes roughly 83,000 distinct CDR3 sequences, around 10% of them seen just once. The sample holds a few counts of this clonotype. Its antigen is still unknown. V was clipped by 4 bases and J by 6 bases; unmatched bases: 8. The CDR3 loop spans 15 amino acids.

The sequence was obtained from a human donor in good health. The genes are TRBV12-3 or TRBV12-4 and TRBJ1-5; TRBD1 matches at 8 bases. The sequenced sample consisted of naive CD4+ T cells from blood. DNA for the CDR3: TGTGCCAGCAGTTCCCCGGACAGGGAAAGTCAGCCCCAGCATTTT. It codes for CASSSPDRESQPQHF.